This section outlines one TCR beta chain sequence together with its context. CDR1 and CDR2 from the germline V gene are MNHEY and SVGAGI. This CDR3 has 15 amino acids. V was trimmed by 2 bases and J by 0 bases, leaving 8 bases between them. This table comes from immunoSEQ multiplex PCR, and its TCRdb copy is limited to in-frame clones, with some not included. The table lists about 140,000 clones, roughly 84% of them singletons. This sample stems from a study of blood T cell repertoires in COVID-19. In the study overall: Spain, Italy and the United States supplied samples that represented acute and convalescent COVID-19.

The receptor's source is a man under 40 with COVID-19, enrolled during active disease. The gene calls are TRBV6-5 and TRBJ1-3; no definite D call. Sequenced sample: peripheral blood. The CDR3: CASSYGRDSGNTIYF. The CDR3 DNA is TGTGCCAGCAGTTACGGGCGGGACTCTGGAAACACCATATATTTT.